This TCR beta chain was sequenced during a study of robustness of blood B and T cell sequencing (dated by TCRdb to 2016 to 2019). With respect to the entire study: The study aimed to determine how much peripheral blood is needed to reliably characterize an individual's TCRbeta and IgG repertoires. For technical replicates, two replicate TCRbeta cDNA libraries were prepared from one shared RNA pool that came from a single 10 ml draw. Each of the nine to eleven independently drawn blood samples had its TCRbeta and IgG repertoires measured.

The library was generated by PCR. This sample was sequenced with an Illumina MiSeq. Synthesis of cDNA relied on SMARTScribe reverse transcriptase together with a 5' template-switch oligo that added a universal priming site. A 12-nucleotide random unique molecular identifier (UMI) was carried by the template-switch oligo, and each cDNA molecule was tagged with this UMI. Chain-specific reverse primers targeted TCRbeta transcripts during reverse transcription. Uracil DNA glycosylase treatment was used to remove residual template-switch adapters, and a Qiagen MinElute kit was used to purify the cDNA. The first PCR used KAPA HiFi HotStart ReadyMix for approximately 23 cycles, split across four 50 ul reactions with step-out primers. First-round PCR products were gel-purified before further amplification. Illumina Nextera adapters were attached in a second PCR of 7 to 8 cycles, and the libraries were then purified and pooled. For each TCRbeta molecule, the UMI barcode was captured by a 50-nucleotide 5' read. Per the source publication's procedure: Using the MIGEC toolkit, reads were grouped by UMI into consensus reads. Final reads were produced by merging forward and reverse consensus reads with PEAR. Identical UMI-sequence pairs shared across libraries were treated as cross-sample contamination and removed by a custom decontamination script. MIGMAP, a wrapper around IgBLAST, was used for V(D)J assignment and CDR3 extraction. A TCR clonotype was defined as sharing the same V gene, J gene and CDR3 amino acid sequence, and CDR1 and CDR2 were not sequenced. TCRdb took the public reads, trimmed them with fastp at Q25, ran MiXCR for clone calling and kept in-frame beta chains. Identical CDR3 proteins give one entry, which carries the most common genes and DNA. TCRdb, not the authors, supplied the V and J calls. For this sample there are 3,600 or so distinct CDR3 sequences; roughly three fifths appear just once. Of the sample, about 30% is held by the ten largest clones.

Of note for this clonotype: There is no known antigen for this receptor. Per-base qualities were not stored, and no clone one base away is much larger.

Trimming takes 5 bases from V and 0 bases from J, and the germline ends sit 7 bases apart. CDR1 and CDR2, per the germline V gene, are SGHTA and FQGTGA. The CDR3 runs 13 residues from the cysteine to the phenylalanine. The kept DNA is CDR3 alone, 39 bases in frame from the first base. mRNA, which captures expressed receptors, was used instead of genomic DNA for quantification of TCRbeta repertoires. Without cell sorting, buffy coat leukocytes were collected into Trizol, and RNA was extracted using the Direct-zol RNA MiniPrep Plus kit. To separate plasma, buffy coat and red blood cells, the EDTA blood tubes were centrifuged right away at 4 degrees C. Paper-wide results and their limitations: EDTA tubes required immediate fractionation, limiting use in multi-site collections. Of the top 10,000 TCRbeta clonotypes in one technical replicate library, 90% to 95% were also found in the other technical replicate library. Evidence of cross-contamination, likely resulting from batch processing, was observed in one pair of TCRbeta libraries, and the UMI-sequence pairs shared between the two libraries were removed. The 1,000 most abundant TCRbeta clonotypes from the pooled draws were found in every single 10 ml sample. When 3 or 4 tubes (roughly 28-40 ml blood) were combined, saturation was approached in coverage of the top 10,000 TCRbeta clonotypes. Pooling tubes did not make the overlap of rare TCRbeta clonotypes any better, which implies that much larger blood volumes would be needed to capture those rare clonotypes. The TCRbeta rarefaction curves did not fully level off, which suggests either under-sequencing or many low-abundance clonotypes.

Sequenced: peripheral blood. The rearranged segments are TRBV7-3 and TRBJ1-1, with an unclear D gene assignment. The TCR comes from a human donor in good health. CDR3 reads: CASSDQVNTEAFF. Here is the DNA: TGTGCCAGCAGCGATCAGGTGAACACTGAAGCTTTCTTT. Here the CDR3 is joined to the reference TRBV7-3 and TRBJ1-1 genes, and the full variable domain is: GAGVSQTPSNKVTEKGKYVELRCDPISGHTALYWYRQSLGQGPEFLIYFQGTGAADDSGLPNDRFFAVRPEGSVSTLKIQRTERGDSAVYLCASSDQVNTEAFFGQGTRLTVV.